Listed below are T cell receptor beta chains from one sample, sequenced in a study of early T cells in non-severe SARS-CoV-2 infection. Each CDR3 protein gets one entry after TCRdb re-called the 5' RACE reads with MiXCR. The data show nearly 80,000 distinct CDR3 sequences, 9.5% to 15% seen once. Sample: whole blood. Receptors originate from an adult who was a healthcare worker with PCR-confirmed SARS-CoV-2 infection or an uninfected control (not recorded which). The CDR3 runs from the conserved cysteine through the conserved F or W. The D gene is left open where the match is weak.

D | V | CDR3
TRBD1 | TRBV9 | CASSLSGTGGMTGELFF
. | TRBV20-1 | CSASDYTDTQYF
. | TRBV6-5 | CASSYQTRGGYGYTF
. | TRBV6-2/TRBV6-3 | CASSYSRYEQYF
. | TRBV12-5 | CASGLVRLGRSTEAFF
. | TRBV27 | CASSFYRELSYEQYF
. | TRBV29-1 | CSVSIVAGVSYNEQFF
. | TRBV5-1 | CASSRAQNTEAFF
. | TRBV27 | CASKQIRDAGNIQYF
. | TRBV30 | CAWAGIGTNYGYTF
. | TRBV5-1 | CASNEGRNYEQYF
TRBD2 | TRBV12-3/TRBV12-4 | CASSLEVFSGRNEQFF
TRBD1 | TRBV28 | CASSPGTGGSNQPQHF
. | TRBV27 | CASSQGSSNSPLHF
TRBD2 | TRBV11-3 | CASSSGRGLAGVKQFF
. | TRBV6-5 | CASSSSPRGLLEQYF
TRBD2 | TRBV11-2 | CASSIEWTSGNEQFF
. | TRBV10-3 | CAISKGGGQETQYF
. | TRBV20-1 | CSAPPPGTRYGYTF
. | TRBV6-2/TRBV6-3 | CASTTGTKNTEAFF
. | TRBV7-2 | CASSLAPGSSDTQYF
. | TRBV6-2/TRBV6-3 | CASSYALRDGYTF
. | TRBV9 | CASSVAASGAPQETQYF
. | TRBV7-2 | CASSLKGGGPMGTQYF
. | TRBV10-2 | CASSRDMRTDTQYF
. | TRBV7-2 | CASSLLPSGANVLTF
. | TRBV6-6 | CASSYSSGANTEAFF
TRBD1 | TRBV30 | CAWSTGQGTYEQYF
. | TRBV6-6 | CASSYRLDHNEQFF
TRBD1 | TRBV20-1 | CSATEDRGGPNTEAFF
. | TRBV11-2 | CASSLARAKNIQYF